This TCR beta chain appears in the sequencing data of a study of cytomegalovirus exposure and HLA in healthy donors. Study findings and constraints: TCR beta V- and J-gene trimming, according to a later analysis, was linked to a missense DCLRE1C variant. Later analysis placed DRB1 highest and HLA-C lowest in TCR association rates, which differed by HLA locus. Most observed TCR sequences were rare, whereas some public TCRs were detected in many donors. Previously analyzed data showed that most TCR beta V segments were productive at a frequency of about 90% or about 30%.

There are 15 residues in the CDR3. Germline values: CDR1 MNHEY, CDR2 SMNVEV (reference sequence). V lost 6 bases and J lost 1; bases outside the gene matches: 8. This clone was detected only once. Its antigen is still unknown. PCR was performed using 60 Vbeta and 13 Jbeta primers. Clones were read by immunoSEQ multiplex PCR, and TCRdb kept only the in-frame ones, dropping some. The sample carries around 110,000 clones, roughly 70% recorded once. The chain combines TRBV27 with TRBJ1-2; 7 positions match TRBD1. The clonotype comes from a woman under 30 in good health and CMV-seronegative. The sample was PBMCs. CDR3 in amino acids: CASSLQGVRNYGYTF. DNA for the CDR3: TGTGCCAGCAGCCTCCAGGGGGTCCGTAACTATGGCTACACCTTC.